Below, one TCR beta chain is given with its context. These data come from a study of shared clonotypes between healthy human individuals. Trimming took 1 base from V and 3 from J, leaving 4 bases between them. Germline CDR1 and CDR2: LNHNV and YYDKDF (reference sequence). The CDR3 length is 12 residues. The test was conducted at deep level. Authors' processing steps: ImmunoSEQ output held junction-only sequences without quality scores, so filtering differed. Produced via immunoSEQ multiplex PCR; TCRdb's table is partial and in-frame only. From that table come the V and J calls and clone size; the DNA was used to work out D and trimming. The repertoire has roughly 500,000 clones, 70% to 85% of them found once; the top ten carry around 12%. The donor population consisted of healthy HIV-negative adults with no recent acute infections or vaccinations.

Sequencing was done on a sample of PBMCs. The source of this sequence is a woman aged 40 to 55 in good health. Some clones in this sample may be carry-over from other donors' samples. This rearrangement joins TRBV15 to TRBJ2-7; D gene ambiguous. This CDR3 is CATSRGYYEQYF. CDR3 DNA sequence: TGTGCCACCAGCAGAGGCTACTACGAGCAGTACTTC.